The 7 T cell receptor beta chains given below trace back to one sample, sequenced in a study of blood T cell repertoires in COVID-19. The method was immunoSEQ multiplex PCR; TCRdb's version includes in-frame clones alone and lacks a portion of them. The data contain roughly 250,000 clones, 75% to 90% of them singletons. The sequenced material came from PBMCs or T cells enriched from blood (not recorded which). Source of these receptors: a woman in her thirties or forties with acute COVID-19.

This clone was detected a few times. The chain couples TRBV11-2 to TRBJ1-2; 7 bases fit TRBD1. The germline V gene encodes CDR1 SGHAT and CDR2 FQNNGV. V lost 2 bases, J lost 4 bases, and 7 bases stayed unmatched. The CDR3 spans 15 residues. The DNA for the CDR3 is TGTGCCAGCAGCTTATCAAGGGGGCAGGGCTATGGCTACACCTTC. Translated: CASSLSRGQGYGYTF.

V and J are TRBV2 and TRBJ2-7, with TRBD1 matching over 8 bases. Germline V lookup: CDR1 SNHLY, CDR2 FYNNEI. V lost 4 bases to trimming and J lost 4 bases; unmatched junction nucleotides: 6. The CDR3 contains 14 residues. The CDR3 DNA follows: TGTGCCAGCAGTGCAGGACAGGGACGGTACGAGCAGTACTTC. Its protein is CASSAGQGRYEQYF.

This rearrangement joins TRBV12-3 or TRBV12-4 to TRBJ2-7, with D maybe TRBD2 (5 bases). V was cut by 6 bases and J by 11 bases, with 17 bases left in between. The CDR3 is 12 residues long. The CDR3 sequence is CASRDGSTREYF. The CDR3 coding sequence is TGTGCCAGCAGGGACGGATCTACGAGGGAGTACTTC.

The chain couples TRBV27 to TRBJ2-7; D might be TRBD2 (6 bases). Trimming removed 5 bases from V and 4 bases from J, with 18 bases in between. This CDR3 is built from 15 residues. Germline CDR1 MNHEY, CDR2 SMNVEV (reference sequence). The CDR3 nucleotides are TGTGCCAGCAGTCCTAGACTAGTCGAGGGGTACGAGCAGTACTTC. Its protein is CASSPRLVEGYEQYF.

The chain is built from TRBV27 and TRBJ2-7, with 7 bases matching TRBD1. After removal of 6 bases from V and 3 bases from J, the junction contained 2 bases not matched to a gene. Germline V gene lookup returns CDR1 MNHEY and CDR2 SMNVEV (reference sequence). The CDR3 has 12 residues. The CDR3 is CASRQGNYEQYF. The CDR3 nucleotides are TGTGCCAGCAGACAGGGGAACTACGAGCAGTACTTC.

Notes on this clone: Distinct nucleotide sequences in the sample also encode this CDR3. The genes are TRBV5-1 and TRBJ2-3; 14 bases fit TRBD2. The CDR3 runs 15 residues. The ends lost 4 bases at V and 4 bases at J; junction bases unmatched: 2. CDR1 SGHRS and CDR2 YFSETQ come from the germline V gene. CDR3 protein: CASSPGLAGADTQYF. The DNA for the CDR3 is TGCGCCAGCAGCCCGGGACTAGCGGGAGCAGATACGCAGTATTTT.

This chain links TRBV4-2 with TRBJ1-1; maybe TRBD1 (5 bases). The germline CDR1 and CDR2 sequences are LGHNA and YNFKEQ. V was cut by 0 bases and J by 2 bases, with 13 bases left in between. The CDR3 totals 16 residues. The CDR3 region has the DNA TGTGCCAGCAGCCAAGAGTTGAGGGGAGGTAACACTGAAGCTTTCTTT. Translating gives CASSQELRGGNTEAFF.